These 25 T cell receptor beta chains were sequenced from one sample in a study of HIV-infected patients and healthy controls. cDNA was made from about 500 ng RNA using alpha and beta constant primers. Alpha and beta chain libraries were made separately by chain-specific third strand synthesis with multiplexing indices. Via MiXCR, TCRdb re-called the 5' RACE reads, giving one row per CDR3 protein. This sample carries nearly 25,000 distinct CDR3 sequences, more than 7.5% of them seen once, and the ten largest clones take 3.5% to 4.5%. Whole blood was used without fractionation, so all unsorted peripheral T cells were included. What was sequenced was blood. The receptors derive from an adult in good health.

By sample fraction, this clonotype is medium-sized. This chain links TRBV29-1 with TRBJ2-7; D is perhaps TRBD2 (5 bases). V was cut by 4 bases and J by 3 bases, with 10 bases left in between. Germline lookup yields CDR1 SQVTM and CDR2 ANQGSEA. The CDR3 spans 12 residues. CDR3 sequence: CSVAAEVYEQYF. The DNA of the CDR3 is TGCAGCGTTGCGGCGGAGGTCTACGAGCAGTACTTC.

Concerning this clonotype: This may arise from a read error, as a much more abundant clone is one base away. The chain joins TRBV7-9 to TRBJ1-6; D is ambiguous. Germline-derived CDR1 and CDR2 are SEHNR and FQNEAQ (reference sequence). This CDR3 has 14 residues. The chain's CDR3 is CASSLDSNPSPIHF. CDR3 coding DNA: TGTGCCAGCAGCTTAGACAGCAATCCTTCACCCATCCACTTT. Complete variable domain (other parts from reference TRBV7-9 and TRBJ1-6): DTGVSQNPRHKITKRGQNVTFRCDPISEHNRLYWYRQTLGQGPEFLTYFQNEAQLEKSRLLSDRFSAERPKGSFSTLEIQRTEQGDSAMYLCASSLDSNPSPIHFGNGTRLTVT.

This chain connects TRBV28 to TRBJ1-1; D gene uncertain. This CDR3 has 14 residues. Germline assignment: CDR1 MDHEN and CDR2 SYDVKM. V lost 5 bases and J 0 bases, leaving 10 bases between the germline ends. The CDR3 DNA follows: TGTGCCAGCAGTAGCCCGGGCCTGAACACTGAAGCTTTCTTT. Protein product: CASSSPGLNTEAFF.

CDR3 DNA sequence: TGTGCCATCAGTGCCTTATACGACGAGGCCGGGGAGCTGTTTTTT. This translates into CAISALYDEAGELFF. The chain carries TRBV10-3 and TRBJ2-2; D not resolved. The CDR3 consists of 15 residues. Germline assignment: CDR1 ENHRY and CDR2 SYGVKD. Between the trimmed V and J ends, which lost 4 bases and 6 bases, there was a span of 15 bases.

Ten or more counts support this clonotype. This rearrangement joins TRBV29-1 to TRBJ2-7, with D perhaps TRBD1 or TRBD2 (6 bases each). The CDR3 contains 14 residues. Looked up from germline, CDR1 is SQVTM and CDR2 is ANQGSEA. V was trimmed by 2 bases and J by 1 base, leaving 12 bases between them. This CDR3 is CSVERGQGSYEQYF. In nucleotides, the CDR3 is TGCAGCGTTGAACGGGGGCAGGGGTCCTACGAGCAGTACTTC.

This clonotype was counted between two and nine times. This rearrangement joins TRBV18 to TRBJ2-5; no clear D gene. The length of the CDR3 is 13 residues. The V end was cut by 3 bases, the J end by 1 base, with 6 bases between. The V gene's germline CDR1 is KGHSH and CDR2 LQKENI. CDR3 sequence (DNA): TGTGCCAGCTCACCGGGCAGCCAAGAGACCCAGTACTTC. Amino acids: CASSPGSQETQYF.

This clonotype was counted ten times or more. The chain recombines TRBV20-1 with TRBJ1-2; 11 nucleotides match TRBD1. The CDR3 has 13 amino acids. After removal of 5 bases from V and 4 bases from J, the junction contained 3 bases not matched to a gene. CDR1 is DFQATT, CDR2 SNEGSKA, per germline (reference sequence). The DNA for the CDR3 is TGCAGTGCTGGGGACAGGGGGGGCTATGGCTACACCTTC. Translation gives CSAGDRGGYGYTF.

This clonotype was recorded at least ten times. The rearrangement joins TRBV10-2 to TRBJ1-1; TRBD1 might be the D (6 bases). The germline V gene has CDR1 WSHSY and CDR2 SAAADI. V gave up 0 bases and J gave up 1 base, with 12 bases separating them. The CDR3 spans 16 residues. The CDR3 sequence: CASSESTGGPNTEAFF. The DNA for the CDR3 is TGCGCCAGCAGTGAGTCGACGGGGGGCCCGAACACTGAAGCTTTCTTT.

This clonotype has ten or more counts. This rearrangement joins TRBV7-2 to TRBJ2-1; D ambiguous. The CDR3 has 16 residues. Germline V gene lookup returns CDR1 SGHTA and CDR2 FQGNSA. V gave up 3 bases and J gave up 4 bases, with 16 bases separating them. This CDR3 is CASSLGVTLSYNEQFF. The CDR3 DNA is TGTGCCAGCAGCTTGGGTGTTACTCTTAGTTACAATGAGCAGTTCTTC.

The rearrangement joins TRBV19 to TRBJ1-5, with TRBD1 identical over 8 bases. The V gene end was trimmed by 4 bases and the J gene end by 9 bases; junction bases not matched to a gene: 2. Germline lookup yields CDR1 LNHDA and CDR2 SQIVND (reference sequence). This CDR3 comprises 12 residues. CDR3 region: CASSTTGGPQHF. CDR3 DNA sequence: TGTGCCAGTAGTACCACAGGGGGGCCCCAGCATTTT.

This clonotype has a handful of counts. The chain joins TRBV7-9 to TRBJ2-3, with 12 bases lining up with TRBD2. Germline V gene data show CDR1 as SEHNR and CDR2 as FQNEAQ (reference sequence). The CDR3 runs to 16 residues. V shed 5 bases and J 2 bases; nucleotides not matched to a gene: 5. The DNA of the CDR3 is TGTGCCAGCAGCATAAGGACTAGCGGGGCCACAGATACGCAGTATTTT. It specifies CASSIRTSGATDTQYF.

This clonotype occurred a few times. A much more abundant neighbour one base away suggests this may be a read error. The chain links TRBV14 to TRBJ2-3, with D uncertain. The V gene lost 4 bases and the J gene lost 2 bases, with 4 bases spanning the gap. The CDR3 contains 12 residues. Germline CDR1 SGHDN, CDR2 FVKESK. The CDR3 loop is CASSPITDTQYF. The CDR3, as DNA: TGTGCCAGCAGCCCTATCACAGATACGCAGTATTTT.

The CDR3: CASSLGRDRVTDEQFF. In nucleotides, the CDR3 is TGTGCCAGCAGCTTGGGTCGGGACAGAGTTACGGATGAGCAGTTCTTC. The chain recombines TRBV5-4 with TRBJ2-1; 7 nucleotides line up with TRBD1. Germline V gives CDR1 SGHNT, CDR2 YYREEE (reference sequence). This CDR3 region has 16 residues. Losses at the gene ends were 0 bases for V and 8 bases for J; bases not matched to a gene: 11.

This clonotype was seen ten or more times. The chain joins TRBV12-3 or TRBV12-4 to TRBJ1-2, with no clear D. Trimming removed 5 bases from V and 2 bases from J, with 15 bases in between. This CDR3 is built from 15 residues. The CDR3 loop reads CASSMGRSGNYGYTF. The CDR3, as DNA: TGTGCCAGCAGTATGGGCCGGTCCGGAAACTATGGCTACACCTTC.

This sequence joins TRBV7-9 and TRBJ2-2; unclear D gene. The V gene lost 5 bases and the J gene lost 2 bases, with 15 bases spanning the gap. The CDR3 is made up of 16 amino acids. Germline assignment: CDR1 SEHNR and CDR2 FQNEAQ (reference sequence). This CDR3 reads CASSPPGWPNTGELFF. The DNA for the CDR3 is TGTGCCAGCAGCCCCCCAGGATGGCCCAACACCGGGGAGCTGTTTTTT.

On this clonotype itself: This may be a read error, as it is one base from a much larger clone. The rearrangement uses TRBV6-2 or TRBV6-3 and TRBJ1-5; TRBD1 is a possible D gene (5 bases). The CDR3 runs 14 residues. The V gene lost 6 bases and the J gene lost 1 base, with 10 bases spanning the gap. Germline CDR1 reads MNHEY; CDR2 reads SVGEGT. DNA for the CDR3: TGTGCCAGCAGAGCAGGGCGGAGCAATCAGCCCCAGCATTTT. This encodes CASRAGRSNQPQHF.

CDR3 coding DNA: TGCAGTGCCACAAGACAGGGGACCAACACCGGGGAGCTGTTTTTT. Protein sequence: CSATRQGTNTGELFF. This chain connects TRBV20-1 to TRBJ2-2, with 8 positions matching TRBD1. The CDR3 loop spans 15 amino acids. From germline, CDR1 is DFQATT and CDR2 SNEGSKA (reference sequence). The V and J ends lost 6 bases and 2 bases, in that order; junction bases with no gene match: 8.

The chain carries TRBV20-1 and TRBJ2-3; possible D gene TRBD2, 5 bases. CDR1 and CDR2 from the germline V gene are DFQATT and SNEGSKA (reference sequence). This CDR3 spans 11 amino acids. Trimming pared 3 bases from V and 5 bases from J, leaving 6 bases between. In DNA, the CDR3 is TGCAGTGCTAGGAGCGGAGATACGCAGTATTTT. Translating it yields CSARSGDTQYF.

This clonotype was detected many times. In nucleotides, the CDR3 is TGCAGTGCTAGTAGATCATCGACGGACGAGCAGTACTTC. Translating gives CSASRSSTDEQYF. The genes are TRBV20-1 and TRBJ2-7; D ambiguous. In germline, CDR1 is DFQATT, CDR2 SNEGSKA (reference sequence). The CDR3 runs 13 residues. Between the trimmed V and J ends, which lost 3 bases and 5 bases, there was a span of 14 bases.

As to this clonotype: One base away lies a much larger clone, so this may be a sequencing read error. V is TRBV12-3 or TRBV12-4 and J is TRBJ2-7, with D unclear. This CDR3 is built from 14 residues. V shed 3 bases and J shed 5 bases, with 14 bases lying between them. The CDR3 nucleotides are TGTGCCAGCAGTTTCTTAGGTCGAGAGGACGAGCAGTACTTC. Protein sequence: CASSFLGREDEQYF.

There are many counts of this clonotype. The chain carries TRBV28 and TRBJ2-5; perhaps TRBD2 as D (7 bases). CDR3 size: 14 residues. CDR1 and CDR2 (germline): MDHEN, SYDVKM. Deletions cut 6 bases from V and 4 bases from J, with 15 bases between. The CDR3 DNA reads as TGTGCCAGCAGGAAGGGGGGGGAACGAGAGACCCAGTACTTC. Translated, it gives CASRKGGERETQYF.

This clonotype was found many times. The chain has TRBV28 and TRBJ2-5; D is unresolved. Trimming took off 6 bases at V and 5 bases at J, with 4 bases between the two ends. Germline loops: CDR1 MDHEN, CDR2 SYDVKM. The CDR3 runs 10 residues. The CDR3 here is CASSSETQYF. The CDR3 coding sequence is TGTGCCAGCAGCTCGGAGACCCAGTACTTC.

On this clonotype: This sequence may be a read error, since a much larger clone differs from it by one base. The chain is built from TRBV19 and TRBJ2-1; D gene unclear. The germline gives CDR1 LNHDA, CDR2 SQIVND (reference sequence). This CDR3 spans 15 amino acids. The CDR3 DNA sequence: TGTGACAGTAGTATTCAAGATCACCCCTACAATGAGCAGTTCTTC. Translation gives CDSSIQDHPYNEQFF.

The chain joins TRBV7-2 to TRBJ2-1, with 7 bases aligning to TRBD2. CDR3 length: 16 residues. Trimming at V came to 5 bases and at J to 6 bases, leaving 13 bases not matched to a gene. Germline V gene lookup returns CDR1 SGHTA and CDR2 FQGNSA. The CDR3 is CASSQNPGAGVNEQFF. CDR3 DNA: TGTGCCAGCAGCCAAAACCCTGGGGCGGGGGTCAATGAGCAGTTCTTC.

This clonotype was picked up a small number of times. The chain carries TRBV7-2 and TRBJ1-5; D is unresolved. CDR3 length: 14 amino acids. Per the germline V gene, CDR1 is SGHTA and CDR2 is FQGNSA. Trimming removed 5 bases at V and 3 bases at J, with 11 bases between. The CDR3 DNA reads TGTGCCAGCAGCCTCGACCGGACCAATCAGCCCCAGCATTTT. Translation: CASSLDRTNQPQHF.